This T cell receptor beta chain was observed in a study of T-cell memory formation after mild COVID-19. After removal of 3 bases from V and 6 bases from J, the junction contained 4 bases not matched to a gene. This CDR3 has 14 residues. In germline, CDR1 is SGHRS, CDR2 YFSETQ. TCRdb used MiXCR to reprocess the 5' RACE reads, holding one entry per CDR3 protein. The data show almost 350,000 distinct CDR3 sequences, with about 20% seen just once and roughly a fifth held by the top ten. Sequencing input: PBMCs or a T cell subset sorted from them (not recorded which). The source is a man aged 18 to 29 who had mild COVID-19 (a few samples of this study predate the infection). Cell type and time point are not known. This sequence joins TRBV5-1 and TRBJ1-2, with 11 nucleotides matching TRBD1. The CDR3: CASSSQDRGHGYTF. The CDR3 nucleotides read TGCGCCAGCAGCTCTCAGGACAGGGGGCATGGCTACACCTTC.